The following is a TCR beta chain sequence with its context. The target antigen is unknown. This specimen comes from a study of cytomegalovirus exposure and HLA in healthy donors. Trimming removed 6 bases from V and 4 bases from J, with 16 bases in between. There are 14 residues in the CDR3. The germline gives CDR1 SQVTM, CDR2 ANQGSEA. Unrecorded immune exposures were likely, despite nominal health at sampling. Study-wide results and caveats: Earlier analysis yielded a pattern in which most TCR beta V segments were productive about 90% or about 30% of the time. Only CMV serostatus was available as immune exposure information.

The PCR ran on 60 Vbeta and 13 Jbeta primers. Assay: immunoSEQ multiplex PCR; the TCRdb copy retains only in-frame clones and omits some. The sample lists some 110,000 clones; over 60% were seen once. The chain employs TRBV29-1 and TRBJ1-5; TRBD1 is a possible D gene (5 bases). Sequenced: PBMCs. The receptor comes from a man aged 55 to 69 in good health and CMV-seropositive. The CDR3 DNA reads as TGCAGCGTCTCCGGGCCAGGGTCTAATCAGCCCCAGCATTTT. Protein: CSVSGPGSNQPQHF.